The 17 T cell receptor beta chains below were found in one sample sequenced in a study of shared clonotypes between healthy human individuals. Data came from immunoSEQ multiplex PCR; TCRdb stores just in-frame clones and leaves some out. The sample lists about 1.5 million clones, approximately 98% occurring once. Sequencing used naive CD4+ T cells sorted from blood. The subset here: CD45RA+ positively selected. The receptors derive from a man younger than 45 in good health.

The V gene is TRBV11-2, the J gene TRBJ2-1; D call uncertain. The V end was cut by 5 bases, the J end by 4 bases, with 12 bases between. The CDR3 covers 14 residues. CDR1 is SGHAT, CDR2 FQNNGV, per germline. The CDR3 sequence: CASSAITQYNEQFF. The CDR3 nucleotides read TGTGCCAGCAGCGCCATTACCCAATACAATGAGCAGTTCTTC.

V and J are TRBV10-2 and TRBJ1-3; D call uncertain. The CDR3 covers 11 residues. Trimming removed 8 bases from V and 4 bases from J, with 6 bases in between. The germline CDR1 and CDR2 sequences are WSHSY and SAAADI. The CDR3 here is CASSWGNTIYF. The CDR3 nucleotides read TGCGCCAGCTCCTGGGGAAACACCATATATTTT.

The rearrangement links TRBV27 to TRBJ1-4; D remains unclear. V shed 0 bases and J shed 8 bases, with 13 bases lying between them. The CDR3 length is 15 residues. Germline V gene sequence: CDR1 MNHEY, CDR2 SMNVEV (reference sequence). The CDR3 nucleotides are TGTGCCAGCAGTTTATCGGCCCTGGCGGGGGAAAAACTGTTTTTT. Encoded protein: CASSLSALAGEKLFF.

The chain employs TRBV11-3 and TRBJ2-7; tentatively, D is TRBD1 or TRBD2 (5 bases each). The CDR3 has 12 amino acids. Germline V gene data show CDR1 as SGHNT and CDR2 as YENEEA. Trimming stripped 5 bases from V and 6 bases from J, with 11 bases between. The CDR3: CASSRRGGEQYF. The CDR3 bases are TGTGCCAGCAGCCGCCGGGGCGGCGAGCAGTACTTC.

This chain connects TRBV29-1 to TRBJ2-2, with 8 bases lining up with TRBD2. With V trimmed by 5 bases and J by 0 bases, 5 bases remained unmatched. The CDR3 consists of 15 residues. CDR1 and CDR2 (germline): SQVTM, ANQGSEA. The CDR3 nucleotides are TGCAGCGTTCTCTTAGCGGGACCGAACACCGGGGAGCTGTTTTTT. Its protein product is CSVLLAGPNTGELFF.

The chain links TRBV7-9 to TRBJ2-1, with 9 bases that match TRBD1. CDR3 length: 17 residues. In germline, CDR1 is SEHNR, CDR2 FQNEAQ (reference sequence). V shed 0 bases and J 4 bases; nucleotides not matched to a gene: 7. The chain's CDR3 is CASSLAPRTGDYNEQFF. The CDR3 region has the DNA TGTGCCAGCAGCTTAGCGCCCCGGACAGGGGATTACAATGAGCAGTTCTTC.

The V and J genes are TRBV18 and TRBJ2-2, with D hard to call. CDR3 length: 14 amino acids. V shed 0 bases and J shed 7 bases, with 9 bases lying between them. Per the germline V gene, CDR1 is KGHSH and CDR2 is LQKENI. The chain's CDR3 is CASSPPNSVGELFF. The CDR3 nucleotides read TGTGCCAGCTCACCACCGAATTCAGTCGGGGAGCTGTTTTTT.

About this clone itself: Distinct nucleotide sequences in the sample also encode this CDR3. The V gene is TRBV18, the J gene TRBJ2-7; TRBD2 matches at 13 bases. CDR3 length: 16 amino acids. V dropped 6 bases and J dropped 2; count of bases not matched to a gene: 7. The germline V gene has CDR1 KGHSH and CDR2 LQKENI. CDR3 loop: CASSPGLAGVTYEQYF. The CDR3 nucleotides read TGTGCCAGCTCCCCCGGACTAGCGGGGGTTACCTACGAGCAGTACTTC.

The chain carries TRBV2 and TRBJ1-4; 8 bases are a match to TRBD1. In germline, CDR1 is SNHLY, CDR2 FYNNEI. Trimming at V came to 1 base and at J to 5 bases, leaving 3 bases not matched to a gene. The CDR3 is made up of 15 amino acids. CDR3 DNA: TGTGCCAGCAGTGAAGTACGGACAGGGAATGAAAAACTGTTTTTT. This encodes CASSEVRTGNEKLFF.

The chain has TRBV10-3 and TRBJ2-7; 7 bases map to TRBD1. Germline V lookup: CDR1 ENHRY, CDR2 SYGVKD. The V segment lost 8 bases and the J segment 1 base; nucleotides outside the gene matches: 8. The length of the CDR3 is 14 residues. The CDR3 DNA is TGTGCCATCCGCTTGACAGGGAATTCCTACGAGCAGTACTTC. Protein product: CAIRLTGNSYEQYF.

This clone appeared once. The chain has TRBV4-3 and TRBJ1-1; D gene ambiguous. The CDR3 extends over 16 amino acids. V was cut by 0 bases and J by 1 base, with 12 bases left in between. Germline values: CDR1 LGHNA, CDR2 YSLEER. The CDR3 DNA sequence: TGCGCCAGCAGCCAAGAACCCCACAGCCGGAACACTGAAGCTTTCTTT. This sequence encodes CASSQEPHSRNTEAFF.

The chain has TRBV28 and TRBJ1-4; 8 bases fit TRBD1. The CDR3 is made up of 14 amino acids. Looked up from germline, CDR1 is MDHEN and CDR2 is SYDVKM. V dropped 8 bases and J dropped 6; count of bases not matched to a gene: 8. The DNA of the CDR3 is TGTGCCAGCCAAACAGGGGGAATGGATGAAAAACTGTTTTTT. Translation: CASQTGGMDEKLFF.

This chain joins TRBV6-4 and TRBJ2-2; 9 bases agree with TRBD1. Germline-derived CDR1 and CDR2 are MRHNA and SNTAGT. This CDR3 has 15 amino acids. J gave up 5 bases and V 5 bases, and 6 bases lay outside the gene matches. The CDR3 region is CASSPDRGGTGELFF. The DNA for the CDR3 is TGTGCCAGCAGTCCGGACAGGGGAGGGACCGGGGAGCTGTTTTTT.

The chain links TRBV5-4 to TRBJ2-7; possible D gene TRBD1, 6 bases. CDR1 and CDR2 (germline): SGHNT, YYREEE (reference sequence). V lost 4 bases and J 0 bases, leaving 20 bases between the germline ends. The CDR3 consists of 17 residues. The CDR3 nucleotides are TGTGCCAGCAGCCCTTCATTACTTACAGGGCTCTCCTACGAGCAGTACTTC. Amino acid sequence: CASSPSLLTGLSYEQYF.

In nucleotides, the CDR3 is TGTGCCAGCCTCAAGTGGGCTAGCGGGAGTAAGTCCTACGAGCAGTACTTC. Its translation is CASLKWASGSKSYEQYF. The chain joins TRBV28 to TRBJ2-7, with TRBD2 matching over 10 bases. Germline V CDR1 and CDR2: MDHEN, SYDVKM. V shed 8 bases and J 1 base; nucleotides not matched to a gene: 14. This CDR3 region has 17 residues.

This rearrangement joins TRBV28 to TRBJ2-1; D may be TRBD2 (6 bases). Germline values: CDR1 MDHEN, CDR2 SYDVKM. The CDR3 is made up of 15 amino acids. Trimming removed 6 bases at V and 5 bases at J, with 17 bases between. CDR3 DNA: TGTGCCAGCAGCCGTACTAGACTAGGACACAATGAGCAGTTCTTC. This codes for CASSRTRLGHNEQFF.

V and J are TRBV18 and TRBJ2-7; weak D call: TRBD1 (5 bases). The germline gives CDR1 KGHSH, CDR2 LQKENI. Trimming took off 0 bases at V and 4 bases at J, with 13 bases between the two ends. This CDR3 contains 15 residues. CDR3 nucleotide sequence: TGTGCCAGCTCACCACCCCAGGGCCCTGGGTACGAGCAGTACTTC. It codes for CASSPPQGPGYEQYF.